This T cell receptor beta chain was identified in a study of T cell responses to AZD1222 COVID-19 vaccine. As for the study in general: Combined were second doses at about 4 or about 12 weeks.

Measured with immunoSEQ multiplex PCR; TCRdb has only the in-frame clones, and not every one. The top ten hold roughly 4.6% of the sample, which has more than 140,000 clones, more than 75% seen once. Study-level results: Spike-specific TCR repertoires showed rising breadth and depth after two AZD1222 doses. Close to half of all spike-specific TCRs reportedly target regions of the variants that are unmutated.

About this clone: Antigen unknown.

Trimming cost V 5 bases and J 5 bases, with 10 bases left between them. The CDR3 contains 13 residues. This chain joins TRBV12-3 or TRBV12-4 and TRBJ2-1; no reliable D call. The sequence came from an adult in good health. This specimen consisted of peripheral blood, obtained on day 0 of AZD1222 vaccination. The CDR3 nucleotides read TGTGCCAGCAGTAGTCCAGTAAACAATGAGCAGTTCTTC. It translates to CASSSPVNNEQFF.